The rows below give T cell receptor beta chains drawn from one sample of a study of cytomegalovirus exposure and HLA in healthy donors. This table comes from immunoSEQ multiplex PCR, and its TCRdb copy is limited to in-frame clones, with some not included. The table lists fewer than 200,000 clones, roughly 74% of them singletons. The sequenced sample consisted of PBMCs. Every receptor here comes from a male donor in good health and CMV-seronegative. Both conserved end residues are part of each CDR3. D genes are given only for firm matches. Some rows have no size entry. The others give once, few or many, or a class for an expanded clone.

J gene | V gene | D gene | clone size | CDR3 protein | CDR3 DNA
TRBJ2-7 | TRBV7-2 | . | . | CASSSDYEQYF | TGTGCCAGCAGCTCAGACTACGAGCAGTACTTC
TRBJ1-1 | TRBV6-5 | . | few | CASSSRVENTEAFF | TGTGCCAGCAGTTCCAGGGTGGAGAACACTGAAGCTTTCTTT
TRBJ1-5 | TRBV7-9 | . | . | CASSPIEAGDQPQHF | TGTGCCAGCAGCCCAATAGAGGCAGGGGATCAGCCCCAGCATTTT
TRBJ2-7 | TRBV27 | TRBD1 | . | CASSLGMGQGAYEQYF | TGTGCCAGCAGTTTAGGAATGGGACAGGGGGCCTACGAGCAGTACTTC
TRBJ1-5 | TRBV27 | . | few | CASTPRAGMVSQPQHF | TGTGCCAGCACCCCCAGAGCAGGGATGGTCAGTCAGCCCCAGCATTTT
TRBJ1-2 | TRBV10-3 | . | . | CAISETGAANYGYTF | TGTGCCATCAGTGAGACGGGTGCAGCTAACTATGGCTACACCTTC
TRBJ2-7 | TRBV28 | TRBD1 | . | CASYRDRGSYEQYF | TGTGCCAGTTACCGGGACAGGGGTTCCTACGAGCAGTACTTC
TRBJ1-5 | TRBV30 | . | . | CAWGEQPQHF | TGTGCCTGGGGGGAGCAGCCCCAGCATTTT
TRBJ1-2 | TRBV14 | TRBD1 | . | CASSQGQGTGYTF | TGTGCCAGCAGCCAGGGACAGGGAACTGGCTACACCTTC
TRBJ1-2 | TRBV5-1 | . | few | CASSLGGLQNYGYTF | TGCGCCAGCAGCTTGGGGGGACTTCAAAACTATGGCTACACCTTC
TRBJ1-1 | TRBV6-5 | . | . | CASRLDYTEAFF | TGTGCCAGCAGGCTGGACTACACTGAAGCTTTCTTT
TRBJ2-2 | TRBV7-3 | . | . | CASSFGGSNTGELFF | TGTGCCAGCAGCTTCGGGGGTTCGAACACCGGGGAGCTGTTTTTT
TRBJ2-1 | TRBV11-2 | . | . | CASRGWGGAGNEQFF | TGTGCCAGCAGGGGTTGGGGGGGGGCGGGAAATGAGCAGTTCTTC
TRBJ1-2 | TRBV25-1 | . | few | CASSDRTSQYDGYTF | TGTGCCAGCAGTGATCGGACTTCTCAGTACGATGGCTACACCTTC
TRBJ1-1 | TRBV7-2 | . | . | CASSPQGGTEAFF | TGTGCCAGCAGCCCACAGGGCGGCACTGAAGCTTTCTTT
TRBJ2-7 | TRBV18 | TRBD1 | . | CASSPIQTGGNEQYF | TGTGCCAGCTCACCTATCCAGACAGGGGGCAACGAGCAGTACTTC
TRBJ1-2 | TRBV6-5 | . | . | CASRYKEGALSGYTF | TGTGCCAGCAGATACAAGGAGGGAGCTCTTTCTGGCTACACCTTC
TRBJ1-4 | TRBV4-2 | . | . | CASSQDTGGPNEKLFF | TGTGCCAGCAGCCAAGATACCGGCGGGCCAAATGAAAAACTGTTTTTT
TRBJ2-6 | TRBV25-1 | . | . | CASSAVLGSSGANVLTF | TGTGCCAGCTCGGCGGTGTTAGGGAGCTCTGGGGCCAACGTCCTGACTTTC
TRBJ2-7 | TRBV7-9 | TRBD2 | once | CASSLALGTRGEQYF | TGTGCCAGCAGCTTAGCGCTCGGGACTAGGGGCGAGCAGTACTTC
TRBJ2-1 | TRBV15 | . | . | CATSREEASYNEQFF | TGTGCCACCAGCAGAGAGGAGGCCTCCTACAATGAGCAGTTCTTC
TRBJ2-7 | TRBV6-5 | TRBD1 | . | CASSSPPKDRVYEQYF | TGTGCCAGCAGTTCCCCCCCCAAAGACAGGGTCTACGAGCAGTACTTC
TRBJ1-5 | TRBV7-8 | TRBD1 | . | CASSPPGQGYFSNQPQHF | TGTGCCAGCAGCCCGCCGGGACAGGGATACTTTAGCAATCAGCCCCAGCATTTT
TRBJ1-5 | TRBV5-4 | . | . | CASRSARGSGNQPQHF | TGTGCCAGCAGGTCTGCCAGGGGATCGGGCAATCAGCCCCAGCATTTT
TRBJ1-1 | TRBV6-5 | . | . | CASSYSVRHTNTEAFF | TGTGCCAGCAGTTACTCGGTGAGACACACGAACACTGAAGCTTTCTTT
TRBJ1-2 | TRBV14 | . | . | CASSPSPTGQGGYTF | TGTGCCAGCAGCCCTTCGCCAACAGGGCAAGGAGGCTACACCTTC
TRBJ2-2 | TRBV2 | TRBD1 | . | CASRDRGLNTGELFF | TGTGCCAGCAGGGACAGGGGACTGAACACCGGGGAGCTGTTTTTT
TRBJ2-3 | TRBV6-1 | . | . | CASLEIFTDTQYF | TGTGCCAGTCTAGAGATATTTACAGATACGCAGTATTTT
TRBJ2-3 | TRBV12-5 | . | . | CASPDGIPNTQYF | TGTGCTAGTCCCGACGGGATCCCGAATACGCAGTATTTT
TRBJ2-1 | TRBV4-1 | . | once | CASSQDSGGKEQFF | TGCGCCAGCAGCCAAGATTCCGGAGGGAAAGAGCAGTTCTTC
TRBJ1-2 | TRBV6-4 | TRBD1 | . | CASSSGTGDGYTF | TGTGCCAGCAGTTCCGGGACAGGGGATGGCTACACCTTC
TRBJ1-2 | TRBV19 | . | . | CASSTPSGGRKGYTF | TGTGCCAGTAGTACACCCTCGGGGGGCCGGAAAGGCTACACCTTC
TRBJ2-7 | TRBV7-2 | TRBD2 | . | CASSPSGLAGYEQYF | TGTGCCAGCAGCCCATCCGGACTAGCGGGGTACGAGCAGTACTTC
TRBJ2-7 | TRBV30 | TRBD1 | . | CAWRPPGGGQGWKQYF | TGTGCCTGGAGACCTCCAGGGGGGGGACAGGGATGGAAGCAGTACTTC
TRBJ1-1 | TRBV5-1 | . | . | CASSLRGMLSEAFF | TGCGCCAGCAGCTTACGAGGGATGCTATCTGAAGCTTTCTTT
TRBJ2-1 | TRBV14 | . | . | CASSQDLRDEQFF | TGTGCCAGCAGCCAAGATCTCCGGGATGAGCAGTTCTTC
TRBJ1-5 | TRBV4-1 | . | . | CASSRGMSGSSNQPQHF | TGCGCCAGCAGCCGTGGAATGAGTGGGAGCAGCAATCAGCCCCAGCATTTT
TRBJ2-6 | TRBV18 | TRBD1 | . | CASSPQGASGANVLTF | TGTGCCAGCTCACCACAGGGGGCAAGCGGGGCCAACGTCCTGACTTTC
TRBJ2-2 | TRBV27 | . | once | CATRGGRWSGELFF | TGTGCCACGAGGGGGGGGCGATGGTCCGGGGAGCTGTTTTTT
TRBJ1-4 | TRBV19 | . | . | CASSMPHRAPNEKLFF | TGTGCCAGTAGTATGCCCCACAGGGCGCCTAATGAAAAACTGTTTTTT
TRBJ1-5 | TRBV19 | . | . | CASSILQWEAQPQHF | TGTGCCAGTAGTATCCTACAGTGGGAGGCTCAGCCCCAGCATTTT
TRBJ2-1 | TRBV10-1 | TRBD1 | . | CASSLPTGGSYNEQFF | TGCGCCAGCAGTTTACCGACAGGGGGTTCCTACAATGAGCAGTTCTTC
TRBJ2-6 | TRBV4-2 | . | once | CASSQEGSSGANVLTF | TGTGCCAGCAGCCAAGAGGGGAGCTCTGGGGCCAACGTCCTGACTTTC
TRBJ1-2 | TRBV6-5 | TRBD1 | few | CASSSDRGHVYGYTF | TGTGCCAGCAGCTCTGACAGGGGGCATGTCTATGGCTACACCTTC
TRBJ2-7 | TRBV2 | . | . | CASSKEEYEQYF | TGTGCCAGCAGTAAGGAGGAGTACGAGCAGTACTTC
TRBJ2-7 | TRBV15 | . | few | CATSRTGEANEQYF | TGTGCCACCAGCAGGACCGGGGAAGCCAACGAGCAGTACTTC
TRBJ2-1 | TRBV6-1 | TRBD2 | . | CASSETSPSSGIHNEQFF | TGTGCCAGCAGTGAAACCTCCCCTTCTAGCGGGATCCACAATGAGCAGTTCTTC
TRBJ2-1 | TRBV7-7 | TRBD2 | . | CASSSSLAGASGGEQFF | TGTGCCAGCAGCTCGTCACTAGCGGGAGCCTCAGGAGGGGAGCAGTTCTTC
TRBJ1-5 | TRBV28 | . | . | CASNSAGFPLNQPQHF | TGTGCCAGCAACAGTGCAGGGTTCCCGCTCAATCAGCCCCAGCATTTT